This TCR beta chain was retrieved from a study of T-cell reconstitution after alpha-beta-depleted transplantation in children. General observations from the study: Counts and diversity of T cells one year after transplant came mostly from newly produced T cells. Reportedly, only several hundred clones from non-depleted graft cells drove alpha-beta T-cell counts at about two months. Recipient T cells and thymic progenitors that survived gave rise to the high TCRbeta diversity observed at day 60 in some patients.

The TCRbeta library was prepared with unique molecular identifiers. TCRdb reprocessed the PCR reads via MiXCR and lists one record per CDR3 protein. Of a few hundred thousand distinct CDR3 sequences in the sample, more than 20% were seen once. This CDR3 spans 16 amino acids. The junction had 9 bases not matched to a gene; V was cut back by 5 bases and J by 1 base. In germline, CDR1 is DFQATT, CDR2 SNEGSKA (reference sequence). Of note for this clonotype: The antigen is not known.

This chain joins TRBV20-1 and TRBJ2-1; TRBD2 aligns across 9 bases. Source: PBMCs, taken before TCRalphabeta/CD19-depleted stem cell transplant. The TCR originated in a boy less than two years old with Wiskott-Aldrich syndrome, due to receive a stem cell transplant. The CDR3 DNA reads TGCAGTGCTCCAAGACTAGCGGACGTTTCCTACAATGAGCAGTTCTTC. This translates into CSAPRLADVSYNEQFF.